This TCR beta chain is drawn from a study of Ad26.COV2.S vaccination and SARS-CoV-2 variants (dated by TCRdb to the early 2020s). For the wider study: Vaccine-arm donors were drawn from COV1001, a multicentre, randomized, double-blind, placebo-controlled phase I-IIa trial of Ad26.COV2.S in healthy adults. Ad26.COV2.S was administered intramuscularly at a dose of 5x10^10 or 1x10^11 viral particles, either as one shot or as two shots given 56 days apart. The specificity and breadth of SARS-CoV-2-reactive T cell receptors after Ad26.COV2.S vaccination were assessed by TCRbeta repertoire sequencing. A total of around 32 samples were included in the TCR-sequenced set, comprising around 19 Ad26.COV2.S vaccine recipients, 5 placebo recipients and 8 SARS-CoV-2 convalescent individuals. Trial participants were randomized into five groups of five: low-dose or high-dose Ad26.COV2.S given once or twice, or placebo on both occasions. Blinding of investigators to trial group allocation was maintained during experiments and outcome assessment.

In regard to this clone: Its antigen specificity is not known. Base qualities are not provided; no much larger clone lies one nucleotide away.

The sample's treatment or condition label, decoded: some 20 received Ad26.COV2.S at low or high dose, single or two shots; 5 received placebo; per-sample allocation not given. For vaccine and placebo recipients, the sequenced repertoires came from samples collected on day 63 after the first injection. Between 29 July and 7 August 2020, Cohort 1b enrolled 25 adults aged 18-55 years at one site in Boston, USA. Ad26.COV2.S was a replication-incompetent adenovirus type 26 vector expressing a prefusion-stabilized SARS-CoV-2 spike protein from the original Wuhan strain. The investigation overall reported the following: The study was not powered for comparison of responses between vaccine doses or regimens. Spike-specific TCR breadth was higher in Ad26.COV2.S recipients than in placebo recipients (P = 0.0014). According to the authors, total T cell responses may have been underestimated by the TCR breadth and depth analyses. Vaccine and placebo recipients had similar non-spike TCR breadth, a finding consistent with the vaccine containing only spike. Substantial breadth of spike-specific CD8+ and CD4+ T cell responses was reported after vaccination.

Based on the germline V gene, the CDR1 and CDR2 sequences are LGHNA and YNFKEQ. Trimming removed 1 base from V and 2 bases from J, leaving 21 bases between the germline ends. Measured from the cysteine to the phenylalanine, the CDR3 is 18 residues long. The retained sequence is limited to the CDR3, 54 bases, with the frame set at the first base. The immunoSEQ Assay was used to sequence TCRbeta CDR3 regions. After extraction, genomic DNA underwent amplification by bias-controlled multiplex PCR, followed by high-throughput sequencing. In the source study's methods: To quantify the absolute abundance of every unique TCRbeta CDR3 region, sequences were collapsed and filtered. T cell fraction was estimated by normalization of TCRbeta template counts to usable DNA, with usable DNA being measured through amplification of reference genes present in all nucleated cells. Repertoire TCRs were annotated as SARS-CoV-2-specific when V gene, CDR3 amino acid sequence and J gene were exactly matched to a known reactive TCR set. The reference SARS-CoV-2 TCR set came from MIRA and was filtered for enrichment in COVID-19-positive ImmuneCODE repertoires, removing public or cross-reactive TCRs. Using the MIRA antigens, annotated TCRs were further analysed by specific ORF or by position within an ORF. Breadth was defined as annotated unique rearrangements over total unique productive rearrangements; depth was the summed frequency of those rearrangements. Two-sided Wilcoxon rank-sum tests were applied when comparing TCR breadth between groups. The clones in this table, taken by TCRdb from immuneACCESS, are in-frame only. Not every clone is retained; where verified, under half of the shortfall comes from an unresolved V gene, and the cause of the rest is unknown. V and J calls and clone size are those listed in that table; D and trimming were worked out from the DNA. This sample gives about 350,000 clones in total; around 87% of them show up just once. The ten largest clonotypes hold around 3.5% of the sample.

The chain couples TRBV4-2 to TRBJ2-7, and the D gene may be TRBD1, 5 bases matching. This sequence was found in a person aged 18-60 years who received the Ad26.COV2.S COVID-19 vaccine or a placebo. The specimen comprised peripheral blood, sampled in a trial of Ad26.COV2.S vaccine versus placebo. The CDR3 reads CASSQGGPDWGITYEQYF. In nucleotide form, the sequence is TGTGCCAGCAGCCAAGGGGGCCCCGACTGGGGAATTACCTACGAGCAGTACTTC.